These 3 T cell receptor beta chains originate from one sample sequenced in a study of blood T cell repertoires in COVID-19. TCRdb's table, derived via immunoSEQ multiplex PCR, lists solely in-frame clones and lacks some. This sample has over 600,000 clones, with 90% found just once. The specimen was peripheral blood. These receptors were taken from a woman between 18 and 29 years old with acute or convalescent COVID-19.

The CDR3 region is CASSPTGECSGNTIYF. CDR3 DNA: TGTGCCAGCAGTCCTACAGGGGAGTGCTCTGGAAACACCATATATTTT. The chain joins TRBV6-4 to TRBJ1-3, with 7 positions matching TRBD1. With V trimmed by 5 bases and J by 0 bases, 7 bases remained unmatched. The CDR3 extends over 16 amino acids. Looked up from germline, CDR1 is MRHNA and CDR2 is SNTAGT.

The chain carries TRBV18 and TRBJ1-2; 8 bases agree with TRBD1. CDR1 is KGHSH, CDR2 LQKENI, per germline. CDR3 size: 14 residues. J was trimmed by 5 bases and V by 2 bases; bases with no gene match: 4. CDR3 DNA sequence: TGTGCCAGCTCACCAAGCGGACAGGGATATGGCTACACCTTC. It translates to CASSPSGQGYGYTF.

The chain is built from TRBV28 and TRBJ1-5; 7 nucleotides line up with TRBD1. J gave up 6 bases and V 4 bases, and 9 bases lay outside the gene matches. CDR1 is MDHEN, CDR2 SYDVKM, per germline. CDR3 length equals 15 residues. DNA of the CDR3: TGTGCCAGCAGTTCCCGGGCAGGGGGGTCTCAGCCCCAGCATTTT. Its protein product is CASSSRAGGSQPQHF.